This entry lists 3 T cell receptor beta chains sequenced from one sample in a study of CD8 T cells in ankylosing spondylitis. One entry per CDR3 protein results from TCRdb running MiXCR on the 5' RACE reads. The table has around 130,000 distinct CDR3 sequences, around 9.7% seen once. Material for sequencing was blood, either unsorted or a sorted T cell fraction (not recorded which). The receptor source for this set is a male donor with ankylosing spondylitis or in good health (not recorded which).

This chain joins TRBV12-3 or TRBV12-4 and TRBJ1-2; 8 bases line up with TRBD1. The CDR3 spans 13 residues. The V gene end was trimmed by 2 bases and the J gene end by 8 bases; junction bases not matched to a gene: 4. CDR3 DNA: TGTGCCAGCAGTTTATCCTCAGGGGGCGGCTACACCTTC. Protein: CASSLSSGGGYTF.

This clonotype was observed many times. The chain links TRBV12-3 or TRBV12-4 to TRBJ2-2, with a weak D call TRBD2 (6 bases). V gave up 6 bases and J gave up 4 bases, with 15 bases separating them. The CDR3 runs 15 residues. Written as DNA, the CDR3 is TGTGCCAGCAGCCTGGGACTCCCGCGCACCGGGGAGCTGTTTTTT. It specifies CASSLGLPRTGELFF.

This clonotype came up many times. The rearrangement links TRBV20-1 to TRBJ1-4; TRBD1 might be the D (6 bases). The V gene's germline CDR1 is DFQATT and CDR2 SNEGSKA (reference sequence). The ends were cut back, 1 base at V and 0 bases at J, with 12 bases in the middle. The CDR3 consists of 16 residues. CDR3 nucleotide sequence: TGCAGTGCTAGAGGACAGGATGCGGCAACTAATGAAAAACTGTTTTTT. Its protein is CSARGQDAATNEKLFF.